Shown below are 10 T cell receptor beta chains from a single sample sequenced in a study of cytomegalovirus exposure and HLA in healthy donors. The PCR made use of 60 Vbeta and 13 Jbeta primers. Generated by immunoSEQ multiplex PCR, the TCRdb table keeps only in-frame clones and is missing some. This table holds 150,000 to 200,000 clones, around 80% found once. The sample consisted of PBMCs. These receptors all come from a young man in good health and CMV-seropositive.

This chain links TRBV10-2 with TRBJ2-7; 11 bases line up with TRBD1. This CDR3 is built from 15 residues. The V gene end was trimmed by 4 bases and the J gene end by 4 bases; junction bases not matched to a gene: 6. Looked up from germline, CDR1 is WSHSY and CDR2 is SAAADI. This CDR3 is CASSVPDRGLYEQYF. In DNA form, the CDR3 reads TGCGCCAGCAGTGTCCCGGACAGGGGGCTTTACGAGCAGTACTTC.

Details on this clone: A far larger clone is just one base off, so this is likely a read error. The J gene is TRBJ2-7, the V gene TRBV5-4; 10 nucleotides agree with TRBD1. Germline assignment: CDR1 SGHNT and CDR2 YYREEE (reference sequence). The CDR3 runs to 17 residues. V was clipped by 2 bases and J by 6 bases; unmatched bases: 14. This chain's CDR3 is CASSLGLLGQGSFEQYF. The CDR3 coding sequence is TGTGCCAGCAGCTTAGGGCTACTGGGACAGGGGTCGTTCGAGCAGTACTTC.

CDR3 bases: TGCGCCAGCAGCCAAGGTACGGGCTTCGGACGGGGGCAGTTCTTC. Protein: CASSQGTGFGRGQFF. The V gene is TRBV4-1, the J gene TRBJ2-1, with a weak D call TRBD2 (5 bases). Germline lookup yields CDR1 MGHRA and CDR2 YSYEKL. V was clipped by 1 base and J by 12 bases, with 19 bases between them. The CDR3 has 15 residues.

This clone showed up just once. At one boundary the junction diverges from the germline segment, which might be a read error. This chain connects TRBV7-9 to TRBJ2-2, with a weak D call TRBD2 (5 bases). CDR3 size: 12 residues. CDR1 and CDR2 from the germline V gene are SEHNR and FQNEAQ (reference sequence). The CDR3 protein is CSSSKGSGELFF. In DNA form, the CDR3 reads TGTTCCAGCAGCAAAGGGAGCGGGGAGCTGTTTTTT.

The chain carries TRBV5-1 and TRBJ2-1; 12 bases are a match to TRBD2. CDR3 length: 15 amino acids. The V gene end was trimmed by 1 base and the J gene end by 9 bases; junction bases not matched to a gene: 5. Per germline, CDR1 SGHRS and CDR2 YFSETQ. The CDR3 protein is CASSLLLAGGSEQFF. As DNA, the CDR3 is TGCGCCAGCAGCTTGTTACTAGCGGGAGGTAGTGAGCAGTTCTTC.

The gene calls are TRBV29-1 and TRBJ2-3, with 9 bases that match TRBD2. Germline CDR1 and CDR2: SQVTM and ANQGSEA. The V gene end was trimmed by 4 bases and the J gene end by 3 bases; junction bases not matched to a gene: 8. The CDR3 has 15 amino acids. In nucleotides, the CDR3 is TGCAGCGTTGCTCCTCTAGCGGGATCTACAGATACGCAGTATTTT. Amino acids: CSVAPLAGSTDTQYF.

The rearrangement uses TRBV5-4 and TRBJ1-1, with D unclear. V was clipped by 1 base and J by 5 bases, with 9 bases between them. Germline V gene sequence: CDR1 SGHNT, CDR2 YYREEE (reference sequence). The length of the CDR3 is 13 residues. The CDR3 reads CASSLLGRTEAFF. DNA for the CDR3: TGTGCCAGCAGCTTGTTGGGGAGGACTGAAGCTTTCTTT.

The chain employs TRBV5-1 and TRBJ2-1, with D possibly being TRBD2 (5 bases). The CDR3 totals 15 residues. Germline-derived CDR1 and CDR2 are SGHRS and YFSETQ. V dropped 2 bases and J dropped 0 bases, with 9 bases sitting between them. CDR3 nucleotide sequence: TGCGCCAGCAGCTTAGCGGCCAGCTCCTACAATGAGCAGTTCTTC. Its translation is CASSLAASSYNEQFF.

The CDR3 coding sequence is TGTGCCAGCAGCTCACCCCGATGGGGGGGATTCGACGGCTACACCTTC. Amino acids: CASSSPRWGGFDGYTF. The chain joins TRBV7-9 to TRBJ1-2; D might be TRBD1 (5 bases). CDR1 and CDR2 (germline): SEHNR, FQNEAQ (reference sequence). The CDR3 runs 16 residues. Trimming left V 4 bases short and J 8 bases short, with 23 bases between.

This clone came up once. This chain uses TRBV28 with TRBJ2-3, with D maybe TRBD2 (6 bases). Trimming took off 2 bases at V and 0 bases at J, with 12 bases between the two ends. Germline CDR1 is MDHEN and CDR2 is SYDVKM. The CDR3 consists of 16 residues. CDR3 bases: TGTGCCAGCAGTTTAGTAGCGGCATTTAGCACAGATACGCAGTATTTT. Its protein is CASSLVAAFSTDTQYF.